Presented here are 12 T cell receptor beta chains from one specimen sequenced in a study of cytomegalovirus exposure and HLA in healthy donors. PCR involved 60 Vbeta and 13 Jbeta primers. The method was immunoSEQ multiplex PCR; TCRdb's version includes in-frame clones alone and lacks a portion of them. The sample lists tens of thousands of clones; approximately 81% were seen once. Sequencing used PBMCs. These receptors originate from a woman in her thirties in good health and CMV-seronegative.

In its sample, this clone ranks as medium-sized. The chain links TRBV6-4 to TRBJ2-2; D gene ambiguous. This CDR3 is 13 amino acids long. V was clipped by 0 bases and J by 7 bases, with 6 bases between them. Germline loops: CDR1 MRHNA, CDR2 SNTAGT. DNA for the CDR3: TGTGCCAGCAGTGACTCGTCCAGCGGGGAGCTGTTTTTT. Protein product: CASSDSSSGELFF.

V is TRBV6-1 and J is TRBJ1-5, with 9 bases fitting TRBD1. V was clipped by 2 bases and J by 6 bases; unmatched bases: 5. This CDR3 is 15 amino acids long. Germline lookup yields CDR1 MNHNS and CDR2 SASEGT. The CDR3 DNA reads as TGTGCCAGCAGTGAAAAGGGGACAGGGTTTCAGCCCCAGCATTTT. It is translated as CASSEKGTGFQPQHF.

The chain combines TRBV27 with TRBJ1-5; D is possibly TRBD1 (5 bases). CDR1 and CDR2 (germline): MNHEY, SMNVEV (reference sequence). This CDR3 has 18 residues. Deletions cut 5 bases from V and 0 bases from J, with 20 bases between. CDR3 in DNA: TGTGCCAGCAGTACCCCAACCCCCTGGGGCAATAGCAATCAGCCCCAGCATTTT. It is translated as CASSTPTPWGNSNQPQHF.

This rearrangement joins TRBV28 to TRBJ2-5, with 8 bases lining up with TRBD1. Germline CDR1 is MDHEN and CDR2 is SYDVKM. The CDR3 extends over 13 amino acids. V was pared by 6 bases and J by 4 bases, with 4 bases of the junction left unmatched. The CDR3 coding sequence is TGTGCCAGCAGAACAGGGGGTCGAGAGACCCAGTACTTC. Translating gives CASRTGGRETQYF.

CDR3 bases: TGTGCCAGTAGTCCGCCCGACAGGGCCGAGTTCTACGAGCAGTACTTC. Translating it yields CASSPPDRAEFYEQYF. The chain has TRBV19 and TRBJ2-7; 7 bases line up with TRBD1. Trimming cost V 5 bases and J 3 bases; bases outside gene matches: 13. Looked up from germline, CDR1 is LNHDA and CDR2 is SQIVND (reference sequence). The CDR3 extends over 16 amino acids. Based on the CDR3 plus reference TRBV19 and TRBJ2-7, the full variable domain is DGGITQSPKYLFRKEGQNVTLSCEQNLNHDAMYWYRQDPGQGLRLIYYSQIVNDFQKGDIAEGYSVSREKKESFPLTVTSAQKNPTAFYLCASSPPDRAEFYEQYFGPGTRLTVT.

The chain has TRBV9 and TRBJ2-2; weak D call: TRBD2 (5 bases). V was trimmed by 3 bases and J by 1 base, leaving 19 bases between them. Germline V gene sequence: CDR1 SGDLS, CDR2 YYNGEE. The CDR3 extends over 18 amino acids. CDR3 coding DNA: TGTGCCAGCAGCGCCCCGACGGGGTTGAGGAGGAACACCGGGGAGCTGTTTTTT. Translated: CASSAPTGLRRNTGELFF.

This chain uses TRBV19 with TRBJ2-3, with D hard to call. The germline gives CDR1 LNHDA, CDR2 SQIVND (reference sequence). Trimming took 4 bases from V and 6 from J, leaving 5 bases between them. The CDR3 is 11 residues long. The CDR3 region is CASSSGDTQYF. CDR3 nucleotide sequence: TGTGCCAGTAGTAGTGGCGATACGCAGTATTTT.

The rearrangement uses TRBV6-5 and TRBJ2-7; D may be TRBD1 (6 bases). V was clipped by 0 bases and J by 12 bases, with 15 bases between them. The CDR3 sequence is 13 residues long. Germline V gene data show CDR1 as MNHEY and CDR2 as SVGAGI. The CDR3 is CASSYSHREMAYF. As DNA, the CDR3 is TGTGCCAGCAGTTACTCCCACAGGGAGATGGCGTACTTC.

This clone was seen once. The CDR3, as DNA: TGTGCCAGCAGCTTAGATCCCCCGGGACAGGGTGAGCAGTACTTC. Translating it yields CASSLDPPGQGEQYF. The V call is TRBV11-2, the J call TRBJ2-7; 9 nucleotides line up with TRBD1. The J segment lost 7 bases and the V segment lost 0 bases, leaving 7 bases of the junction unmatched. The CDR3 extends over 15 amino acids. The germline V gene encodes CDR1 SGHAT and CDR2 FQNNGV.

The chain links TRBV19 to TRBJ2-5; TRBD1 matches at 11 bases. V shed 4 bases, J shed 7 bases, and the junction held 5 bases outside the gene matches. The CDR3 extends over 14 amino acids. Germline assignment: CDR1 LNHDA and CDR2 SQIVND (reference sequence). CDR3 protein: CASSTGQGERTQYF. DNA for the CDR3: TGTGCCAGTAGTACGGGACAGGGGGAACGGACCCAGTACTTC. Combining the CDR3 with reference TRBV19 and TRBJ2-5 gives the whole variable domain DGGITQSPKYLFRKEGQNVTLSCEQNLNHDAMYWYRQDPGQGLRLIYYSQIVNDFQKGDIAEGYSVSREKKESFPLTVTSAQKNPTAFYLCASSTGQGERTQYFGPGTRLLVL.

J is TRBJ2-7 and V is TRBV28; TRBD1 aligns across 7 bases. This CDR3 region has 17 residues. The germline V gene encodes CDR1 MDHEN and CDR2 SYDVKM. V lost 4 bases, J lost 5 bases, and 17 bases stayed unmatched. CDR3 region: CASSSGQRQRNWDEQYF. Written as DNA, the CDR3 is TGTGCCAGCAGTTCGGGACAGCGACAAAGGAACTGGGACGAGCAGTACTTC.

This sequence joins TRBV19 and TRBJ2-2, with 8 bases identical to TRBD1. CDR1 is LNHDA, CDR2 SQIVND, per germline (reference sequence). The CDR3 extends over 16 amino acids. J lost 6 bases, V lost 3 bases, and 9 bases had no gene match. The chain's CDR3 is CASSIHGQGTAGELFF. The CDR3 DNA follows: TGTGCCAGTAGTATTCACGGACAGGGAACCGCCGGGGAGCTGTTTTTT.